This T cell receptor beta chain was obtained from a study of blood T cell repertoires in COVID-19. Across the study: Sample material is recorded as cDNA or gDNA derived from T cells, B-cell-depleted T cells, or PBMCs.

TCRdb keeps only in-frame clones here, not all; method: immunoSEQ multiplex PCR. This table holds some 220,000 clones, around 89% found once. Across about two dozen US areas, participants ranged in age from roughly 18 to 95 years. Cohort placement rested on clinical history that participants reported themselves. Trimming shortened V by 2 bases and J by 1 base, and 12 bases separated the two germline ends. Germline V gene sequence: CDR1 SGHVS, CDR2 FQNEAQ. The CDR3 has 16 residues. The sequence was collected from a woman younger than 30 in a cohort exposed to, infected with or recovered from COVID-19 (not recorded which). The V call is TRBV7-8, the J call TRBJ2-1; D perhaps matches TRBD2 (6 bases). Sample: PBMCs or T cells enriched from blood (not recorded which). CDR3 in amino acids: CASSLLVGGSYNEQFF. In nucleotides, the CDR3 is TGTGCCAGCAGCTTACTTGTTGGGGGGTCCTACAATGAGCAGTTCTTC.